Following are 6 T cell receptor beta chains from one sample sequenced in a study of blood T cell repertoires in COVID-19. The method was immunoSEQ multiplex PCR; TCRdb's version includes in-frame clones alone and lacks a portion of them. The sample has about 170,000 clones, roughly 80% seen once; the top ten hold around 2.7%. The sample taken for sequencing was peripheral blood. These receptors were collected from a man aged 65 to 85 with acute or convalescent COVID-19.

The CDR3 DNA is TGTGCCAGTAGTATGGCAGCAGGGGTCGAGCAGTACTTC. It codes for CASSMAAGVEQYF. The chain links TRBV19 to TRBJ2-7; tentative D call: TRBD1 (6 bases). V was clipped by 3 bases and J by 6 bases, with 12 bases between them. Germline V CDR1 and CDR2: LNHDA, SQIVND (reference sequence). CDR3 length: 13 amino acids.

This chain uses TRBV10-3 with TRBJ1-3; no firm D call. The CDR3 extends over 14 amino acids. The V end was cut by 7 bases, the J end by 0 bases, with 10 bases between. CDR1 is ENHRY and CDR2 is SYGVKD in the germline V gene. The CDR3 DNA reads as TGTGCCATCACTAAGGGAGGCTCTGGAAACACCATATATTTT. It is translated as CAITKGGSGNTIYF.

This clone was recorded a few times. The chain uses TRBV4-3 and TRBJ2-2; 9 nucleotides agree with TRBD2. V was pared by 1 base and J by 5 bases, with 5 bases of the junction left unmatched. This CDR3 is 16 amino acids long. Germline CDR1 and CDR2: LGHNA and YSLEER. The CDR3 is CASSQAVAGDTGELFF. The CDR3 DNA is TGCGCCAGCAGCCAAGCGGTAGCGGGAGATACCGGGGAGCTGTTTTTT.

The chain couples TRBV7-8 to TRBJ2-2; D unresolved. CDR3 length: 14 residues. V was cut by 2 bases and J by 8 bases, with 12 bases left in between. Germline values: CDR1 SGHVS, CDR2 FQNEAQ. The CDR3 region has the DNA TGTGCCAGCAGCTTAACAGTCAGGTCTGGGGAGCTGTTTTTT. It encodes CASSLTVRSGELFF.

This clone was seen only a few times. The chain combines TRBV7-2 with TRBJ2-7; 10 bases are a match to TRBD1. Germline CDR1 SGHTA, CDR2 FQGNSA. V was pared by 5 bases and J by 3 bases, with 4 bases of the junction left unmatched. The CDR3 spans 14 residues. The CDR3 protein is CASSHGQGGYEQYF. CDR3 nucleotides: TGTGCCAGCAGCCACGGACAGGGGGGCTACGAGCAGTACTTC. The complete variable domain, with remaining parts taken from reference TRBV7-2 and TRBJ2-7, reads GAGVSQSPSNKVTEKGKDVELRCDPISGHTALYWYRQSLGQGLEFLIYFQGNSAPDKSGLPSDRFSAERTGGSVSTLTIQRTQQEDSAVYLCASSHGQGGYEQYFGPGTRLTVT.

DNA for the CDR3: TGTGCCAGCAGCTTCAACAGGGGGCCTACCGGGGAGCTGTTTTTT. It specifies CASSFNRGPTGELFF. The V call is TRBV5-5, the J call TRBJ2-2, with TRBD1 matching 9 bases. V lost 2 bases to trimming and J lost 5 bases; unmatched junction nucleotides: 4. The germline CDR1 and CDR2 sequences are SGHKS and YYEKEE (reference sequence). This CDR3 region has 15 residues.